This T cell receptor (beta chain) derives from a study of shared clonotypes between healthy human individuals. Study findings and constraints: The naive CD4 repertoires of a few donors were compared, and around 4.7% of clonotypes were shared. Owing to a small donor count, the genetic and exposure-history diversity represented was limited. Clonotypes not shared had lower generation probabilities than those common to all four donors.

Trimming removed 3 bases at V and 5 bases at J, with 14 bases between. Per the germline V gene, CDR1 is ENHRY and CDR2 is SYGVKD. CDR3 size: 14 residues. This clone was recorded only once. Its cognate antigen is unknown. The assay ran at deep level. Measured with immunoSEQ multiplex PCR; TCRdb has only the in-frame clones, and not every one. Seen here are about 2.3 million clones, roughly 93% observed once, and the top ten hold 0.39%. The clonotype was recovered from a man between 18 and 29 years old in good health. Some clones in this sample may be carry-over from other donors' samples. The chain links TRBV10-3 to TRBJ2-7; TRBD1 is a possible D gene (6 bases). Sequenced material: naive CD4+ T cells from PBMCs. Subset here: CD45RA+ positively selected. The CDR3 DNA is TGTGCCATCAGTGATAGGCAGGGGTGGAACGAGCAGTACTTC. This gives the protein CAISDRQGWNEQYF.